The rows below give T cell receptor beta chains drawn from one sample of a study of T cells in Graves' hyperthyroidism and ophthalmopathy. Via MiXCR, TCRdb re-called the multiplex PCR reads, giving one row per CDR3 protein. This table has about 610,000 distinct CDR3 sequences, roughly 50% appearing once. The source material was peripheral blood or thyroid tissue (not recorded which). The receptors stem from a young woman with Graves' hyperthyroidism. Each CDR3 is given with its conserved first and last residue. A D gene is named only where the DNA matches it firmly. The size entry is marked missing in some rows and otherwise reads once, few, many or a size class.

j_call clone_size d_call v_call cdr3_nt cdr3_aa
TRBJ1-1 . TRBD1 TRBV10-3 TGTGCCATCAGCGGCGGAGGGACAGGGGCTTTCTTT CAISGGGTGAFF
TRBJ2-6 . . TRBV7-9 TGCGCCAGCAGCCCACTCAGGATACGCCCCACGGGGGCCAACGTCCTGACTTTC CASSPLRIRPTGANVLTF
TRBJ1-1 many . TRBV15 TGTGCCACCAGCAGAGACTGGGGACAGAACACTGAAGCTTTCTTT CATSRDWGQNTEAFF
TRBJ2-7 many . TRBV6-1 TGTGCCAGCACGGGCTATGCTGCCAACGAGCAGTACTTC CASTGYAANEQYF
TRBJ1-4 many . TRBV20-1 TGCAGTGCTAGAGTAGCGGGGGACGTGGATGAAAAACTGTTTTTT CSARVAGDVDEKLFF
TRBJ1-5 . . TRBV5-1 TGCGCCAGCAGCTCCACTGGGACTAGCGTTACCGAGCAGCCCCAGCATTTT CASSSTGTSVTEQPQHF
TRBJ2-5 once . TRBV20-1 TGCAGTGCTAGAGTGGAAGGGTTGACAGAGACCCAGTACTTC CSARVEGLTETQYF
TRBJ2-7 many . TRBV2 TGTGCCAGCAGTGACTCGGATTTAAACTACGAGCAGTACTTC CASSDSDLNYEQYF
TRBJ2-3 . . TRBV20-1 TGCAGTGCCGCCGCGGGGAGGCGGACAGATACGCAGTATTTT CSAAAGRRTDTQYF
TRBJ2-7 . . TRBV7-3 TGTGCCAGCAGCCCCCGGGGCTCCTACAAGCAGTACTTC CASSPRGSYKQYF
TRBJ2-5 many . TRBV6-5 TGTGCCAGCAGTTACGCAGAAACTCAAGAGACCCAGTACTTC CASSYAETQETQYF
TRBJ2-5 . . TRBV7-3 TGTGCCAGCAGCTTAGCGGGCAGGGAGAAGGAGACCCAGTACTTC CASSLAGREKETQYF
TRBJ2-3 . . TRBV5-1 TGCGCCAGCAGCTTTTCCGGGACACGCTCAAGCACAGATACGCAGTATTTT CASSFSGTRSSTDTQYF
TRBJ2-3 . . TRBV2 TGTGCTGGGACAACCATTAGCACAGATACGCAGTATTTT CAGTTISTDTQYF
TRBJ1-2 many TRBD1 TRBV5-1 TGCGCCAGCGCTCTTGGCCGACAGGGTAGTGGCTACACCTTC CASALGRQGSGYTF
TRBJ2-5 many . TRBV9 TGTGCCAGCAGCGCCGAGGGGGGGGAGACCCAGTACTTC CASSAEGGETQYF
TRBJ1-2 . . TRBV25-1 TGTGCCAGCCCGGGGGGTAGGGTCTATGGCTACACCTTC CASPGGRVYGYTF
TRBJ1-2 many TRBD1 TRBV12-3/TRBV12-4 TGTGCCAGCAGTTCCAACAGGGGGACTGGCTACACCTTC CASSSNRGTGYTF
TRBJ2-7 many TRBD1 TRBV6-6 TGTGCCAGCAGCACGGGACAGGGGGGGCCCTACGAGCAGTACTTC CASSTGQGGPYEQYF
TRBJ1-1 many . TRBV7-2 TGTGCCAGCAGCGTAACACCTGGAGCTGAAGCTTTCTTT CASSVTPGAEAFF
TRBJ2-7 many . TRBV5-6 TGTGCCAGCAGCTGGTGGGACTTAGGTTACGAGCAGTACTTC CASSWWDLGYEQYF
TRBJ2-5 . . TRBV2 TGTGCTAGATTTCGCAAGGGCGGGCAAGAGACCCAGTACTTC CARFRKGGQETQYF
TRBJ1-6 . TRBD1 TRBV20-1 TGCAGTGCTAATGACAGGGGTTCACCCCTCCACTTT CSANDRGSPLHF
TRBJ2-3 many . TRBV20-1 TGCAGTGCCGAACAGGGCGCAGATACGCAGTATTTT CSAEQGADTQYF
TRBJ1-4 . . TRBV2 TGTGCCAGCAGACAGAACAGGCTGAAACTGTTTTTT CASRQNRLKLFF
TRBJ2-7 few . TRBV9 TGTGCCAGCAGCGACAGCAGGGGTGCCGAGCAGTACTTC CASSDSRGAEQYF
TRBJ2-3 few TRBD1 TRBV12-3/TRBV12-4 TGTGCCAGCAGTTTCCGGACCCTAGGGGGACAGGGGGATACGCAGTATTTT CASSFRTLGGQGDTQYF
TRBJ1-2 many . TRBV20-1 TGCAGTGCTAACTGGGGGCATGGCTACACCTTC CSANWGHGYTF
TRBJ2-5 many . TRBV27 TGTGCCAGCAGTTTAGGAAGCGTTGGGACCCAGTACTTC CASSLGSVGTQYF
TRBJ1-2 . . TRBV7-4 TGTGCCAGCAGCTACGAGCCGACTACCGTGGGGCGACAGGGCTACACCTTC CASSYEPTTVGRQGYTF
TRBJ1-2 . TRBD1 TRBV30 TGTGCCTGGAGTGTAGGAGGGGACAGGGCATACACCTTC CAWSVGGDRAYTF
TRBJ2-7 many TRBD2 TRBV7-3 TGTGCCAGCAGCTTAACTGGCGGGAGAGACGAGCAGTACTTC CASSLTGGRDEQYF
TRBJ2-7 . TRBD2 TRBV7-3 TGTGCCAGCAGCCAAAGCTGGATAGCGGGTTTATCCTACGAGCAGAACTTC CASSQSWIAGLSYEQNF
TRBJ2-5 many . TRBV2 TGTGCCAGCACCACGCCCTGGCAAGAGACCCAGTACTTC CASTTPWQETQYF
TRBJ2-3 . . TRBV10-1 TGCGCCAGCAGTACCCCAGCGAGACCAGATACGCAGTATTTT CASSTPARPDTQYF
TRBJ1-2 many TRBD1 TRBV7-2 TGTGCCAGCAGCCAGGACAGGGGGCATTATGGCTACACCTTC CASSQDRGHYGYTF
TRBJ2-1 . . TRBV7-2 TGTGCCAGCAGCAACAGACACGGAGATGAGCAGTTCTTC CASSNRHGDEQFF